This T cell receptor (beta chain) came from a study of cytomegalovirus exposure and HLA in healthy donors. Study results and limitations: Most observed TCR sequences were rare, whereas some public TCRs were detected in many donors.

On this clone itself: Its target is unknown.

Primers: 60 Vbeta forward and 13 Jbeta reverse. The method was immunoSEQ multiplex PCR; TCRdb's version includes in-frame clones alone and lacks a portion of them. The sample contains roughly 200,000 clones, around three quarters of which appear only once. Trimming shortened V by 0 bases and J by 8 bases, and 15 bases separated the two germline ends. The CDR3 contains 15 residues. Looked up from germline, CDR1 is SGDLS and CDR2 is YYNGEE. This chain joins TRBV9 and TRBJ2-4, with D perhaps TRBD2 (5 bases). The clonotype originates from a man aged 25-45 years in good health and CMV-seronegative. Sequencing used PBMCs. CDR3 sequence: CASSVELGGEDIQYF. CDR3 nucleotide sequence: TGTGCCAGCAGCGTAGAACTAGGCGGAGAAGACATTCAGTACTTC.